This TCR beta chain is drawn from a study of blood T cell repertoires in COVID-19. Overall study context: COVID-19 samples collected from the United States, Italy and Spain covered acute and convalescent phases. From T cells, B-cell-depleted T cells, or PBMCs came the material, which was cDNA or gDNA.

Authors' processing steps: Reference gene primer amplification gave nucleated cell count estimates. Method: immunoSEQ multiplex PCR; TCRdb's copy keeps in-frame clones and lacks some. D and trimming were read from the DNA, whereas the V and J calls and clone size are those reported in that table. The table shows some 80,000 clones, with roughly 88% occurring only once. The CDR3 runs 12 residues. V shed 4 bases and J shed 6 bases, with 10 bases lying between them. Germline V gene data show CDR1 as KGHSH and CDR2 as LQKENI. Sequences were obtained from peripheral blood. The chain joins TRBV18 to TRBJ2-7; D not resolved. The clonotype comes from a human donor in a cohort sampled during active COVID-19. The CDR3 sequence: CASSLTYPEQYF. The CDR3 DNA reads TGTGCCAGCTCACTTACCTATCCCGAGCAGTACTTC.